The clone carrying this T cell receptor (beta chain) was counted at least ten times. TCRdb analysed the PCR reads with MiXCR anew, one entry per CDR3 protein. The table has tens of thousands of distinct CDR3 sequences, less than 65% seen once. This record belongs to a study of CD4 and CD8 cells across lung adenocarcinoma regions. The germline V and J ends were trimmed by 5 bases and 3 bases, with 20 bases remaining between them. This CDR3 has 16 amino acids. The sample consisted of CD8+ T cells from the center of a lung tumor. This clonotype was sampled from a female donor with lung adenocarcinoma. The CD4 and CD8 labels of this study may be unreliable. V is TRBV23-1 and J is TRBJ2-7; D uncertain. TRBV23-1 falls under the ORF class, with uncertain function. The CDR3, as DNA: TGCGCCAGCAGTATAACAATCGGAGAGAGATACTACGAGCAGTACGTC. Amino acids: CASSITIGERYYEQYV.